The entry below gives a single T cell receptor (beta chain) sequence along with its context. Its antigen is not known. This sample stems from a study of PD-1 blockade in mismatch repair-deficient tumors. Study at large: Enrolled about 2013-2017, patients had progressing, pretreated mismatch repair-deficient cancers of about twelve types.

Study-wide points: Tumor-resident clones, often absent from pretreatment blood, expanded after pembrolizumab and then contracted.

Trimming removed 1 base from V and 0 bases from J, with 10 bases in between. The CDR3 is 15 amino acids. Per the germline V gene, CDR1 is SGHNT and CDR2 is YYREEE (reference sequence). Measured with immunoSEQ multiplex PCR; TCRdb has only the in-frame clones, and not every one. The table includes some 100,000 clones, 65% to 85% detected once. This clonotype originated in an adult with mismatch repair-deficient cancer. This sample comprised peripheral blood, obtained roughly 35 weeks after starting pembrolizumab. The J gene is TRBJ1-1, the V gene TRBV5-4; no reliable D call. The CDR3 DNA reads TGTGCCAGCAGCTTGAAGGAGGGTATGAACACTGAAGCTTTCTTT. This codes for CASSLKEGMNTEAFF.